The next 15 T cell receptor beta chains were all read from a single sample in a study of CD8+CD57+ T cells in acquired aplastic anemia. Patients sequenced had flow cytometry evidence of CD8+CD57+ cell expansion. Genomic DNA, the template, was used for profiling of the TCR beta VDJ and CDR3. Using its own MiXCR run on the reads, TCRdb lists one record per CDR3 protein. This table holds roughly 280,000 distinct CDR3 sequences, around three fifths found once. The material sequenced was sorted CD4+, CD8+, or CD8+CD57+ T cells (not recorded which) from PBMCs. Receptors were obtained from a human donor with aplastic anemia.

This clonotype is a singleton in its sample. This is likely a read error, given that the CDR3 carries no conserved phenylalanine or tryptophan at its end. The CDR3 is CASSLSGTSGTDTQYV. CDR3 nucleotides: TGTGCCAGCAGTTTATCTGGGACTAGCGGCACAGATACGCAGTATGTT. V gene TRBV28 combines with J gene TRBJ2-3, with 10 bases aligning to TRBD2. Germline trimming cut 1 base from V and 1 base from J; bases unmatched to any gene: 2. The CDR3 extends over 16 amino acids. Germline assignment: CDR1 MDHEN and CDR2 SYDVKM.

The chain recombines TRBV5-1 with TRBJ1-4; TRBD1 is a possible D gene (6 bases). Trimming took 1 base from V and 1 from J, leaving 8 bases between them. The CDR3 covers 15 residues. Germline CDR1 and CDR2: SGHRS and YFSETQ. Here the CDR3 DNA reads TGCGCCAGCAGCTTGACCAGGGGAACTAATGAAAAACTGTTTTTT. Translation gives CASSLTRGTNEKLFF. Full variable domain (missing parts from reference TRBV5-1 and TRBJ1-4): KAGVTQTPRYLIKTRGQQVTLSCSPISGHRSVSWYQQTPGQGLQFLFEYFSETQRNKGNFPGRFSGRQFSNSRSEMNVSTLELGDSALYLCASSLTRGTNEKLFFGSGTQLSVL.

A few counts support this clonotype. The rearrangement joins TRBV9 to TRBJ2-7; D not resolved. V was cut by 0 bases and J by 0 bases, with 7 bases left in between. In germline, CDR1 is SGDLS, CDR2 YYNGEE. CDR3 length: 14 residues. The DNA of the CDR3 is TGTGCCAGCAGCGTAGGGTATCACTCCTACGAGCAGTACTTC. Translated: CASSVGYHSYEQYF.

The rearrangement uses TRBV5-1 and TRBJ2-7; tentatively, D is TRBD1 or TRBD2 (6 bases each). Germline V CDR1 and CDR2: SGHRS, YFSETQ. The V gene lost 6 bases and the J gene lost 0 bases, with 16 bases spanning the gap. The CDR3 totals 15 residues. The CDR3 protein is CASKSGGGGSYEQYF. As DNA, the CDR3 is TGCGCCAGCAAAAGTGGAGGGGGTGGCTCCTACGAGCAGTACTTC.

Points on this clonotype: This likely comes from a read error, as the CDR3 has no conserved phenylalanine or tryptophan at its end. The chain links TRBV7-2 to TRBJ1-2; D unclear. The germline V and J ends were trimmed by 2 bases and 6 bases, with 13 bases remaining between them. Per germline, CDR1 SGHTA and CDR2 FQGNSA. The length of the CDR3 is 14 residues. The CDR3 protein is CASSLMLSADGYTL. The CDR3, as DNA: TGTGCCAGCAGCTTAATGTTGTCGGCAGATGGCTACACCCTC.

This chain joins TRBV5-1 and TRBJ1-1, with D perhaps TRBD1 (5 bases). Deletions cut 0 bases from V and 0 bases from J, with 9 bases between. Per germline, CDR1 SGHRS and CDR2 YFSETQ. The CDR3 is made up of 15 amino acids. The CDR3 nucleotides are TGCGCCAGCAGCTTGGGACAGCAAATGAACACTGAAGCTTTCTTT. This codes for CASSLGQQMNTEAFF. Full variable domain (remainder filled in from reference TRBV5-1 and TRBJ1-1): KAGVTQTPRYLIKTRGQQVTLSCSPISGHRSVSWYQQTPGQGLQFLFEYFSETQRNKGNFPGRFSGRQFSNSRSEMNVSTLELGDSALYLCASSLGQQMNTEAFFGQGTRLTVV.

This clonotype was detected many times. This chain joins TRBV10-3 and TRBJ1-2; 7 positions match TRBD1. Germline-derived CDR1 and CDR2 are ENHRY and SYGVKD. With V trimmed by 0 bases and J by 2 bases, 6 bases remained unmatched. This CDR3 is built from 16 residues. CDR3 DNA sequence: TGTGCCATCAGTGAGTCTTCAGTGACAGGGAACTATGGCTACACCTTC. This codes for CAISESSVTGNYGYTF.

This clonotype came up many times. The CDR3 sequence: CAIRGLAIEQFF. The CDR3 nucleotides read TGTGCCATCAGAGGACTAGCTATTGAGCAGTTCTTC. The gene calls are TRBV10-3 and TRBJ2-1; TRBD2 matches at 8 bases. CDR3 size: 12 residues. V trimming: 6 bases; J trimming: 9 bases; junction bases outside the gene matches: 4. The germline V gene has CDR1 ENHRY and CDR2 SYGVKD.

This clonotype occurred many times. CDR3 sequence: CSARLGAGEPQHF. The CDR3 nucleotides read TGCAGTGCTAGGCTCGGGGCAGGAGAGCCCCAGCATTTT. This chain connects TRBV20-1 to TRBJ1-5; a possible D gene is TRBD1 (5 bases). The germline CDR1 and CDR2 sequences are DFQATT and SNEGSKA (reference sequence). The CDR3 runs to 13 residues. Trimming took 3 bases from V and 8 from J, leaving 14 bases between them.

The CDR3 reads CASTSTANTIYF. The CDR3 DNA follows: TGTGCCAGCACTTCCACCGCGAACACCATATATTTT. This rearrangement joins TRBV12-3 or TRBV12-4 to TRBJ1-3; no clear D. The ends were cut back, 7 bases at V and 7 bases at J, with 11 bases in the middle. The CDR3 covers 12 residues.

V is TRBV7-8 and J is TRBJ1-2; D is unclear. The V gene lost 6 bases and the J gene lost 7 bases, with 15 bases spanning the gap. The CDR3 is made up of 13 amino acids. Germline V gives CDR1 SGHVS, CDR2 FQNEAQ. CDR3 loop: CASSDKGIGGYTF. CDR3 coding DNA: TGTGCCAGCAGTGATAAGGGAATAGGTGGCTACACCTTC.

The V gene is TRBV5-1, the J gene TRBJ2-7, with 10 nucleotides matching TRBD1. The CDR3 has 16 residues. CDR1 SGHRS and CDR2 YFSETQ come from the germline V gene. V lost 4 bases and J lost 3; bases outside the gene matches: 10. The CDR3 nucleotides read TGCGCCAGCAGCCCCACCGGGGGACAGGGGAACTACGAGCAGTACTTC. This sequence encodes CASSPTGGQGNYEQYF.

The chain is built from TRBV6-5 and TRBJ1-1; no definite D call. Per germline, CDR1 MNHEY and CDR2 SVGAGI. Trimming took off 2 bases at V and 6 bases at J, with 13 bases between the two ends. This CDR3 is 14 amino acids long. CDR3 coding DNA: TGTGCCAGCAGTTACACTATAGGCTTCCCTGAAGCTTTCTTT. Protein: CASSYTIGFPEAFF.

In its sample, this clonotype was seen many times. The J gene is TRBJ2-2, the V gene TRBV6-1; D call uncertain. Trimming shortened V by 5 bases and J by 5 bases, and 9 bases separated the two germline ends. The CDR3 consists of 13 residues. Germline V gene sequence: CDR1 MNHNS, CDR2 SASEGT. CDR3 amino acids: CASSLIRTGELFF. The DNA of the CDR3 is TGTGCCAGCAGTCTCATCCGGACCGGGGAGCTGTTTTTT.

The J gene is TRBJ2-7, the V gene TRBV15; perhaps TRBD1 as D (5 bases). The CDR3 is made up of 15 amino acids. Trimming took off 0 bases at V and 2 bases at J, with 11 bases between the two ends. CDR1 and CDR2 from the germline V gene are LNHNV and YYDKDF (reference sequence). CDR3 in DNA: TGTGCCACCAGCAGAGATTTTGGGGCGACCTACGAGCAGTACTTC. Translated: CATSRDFGATYEQYF.